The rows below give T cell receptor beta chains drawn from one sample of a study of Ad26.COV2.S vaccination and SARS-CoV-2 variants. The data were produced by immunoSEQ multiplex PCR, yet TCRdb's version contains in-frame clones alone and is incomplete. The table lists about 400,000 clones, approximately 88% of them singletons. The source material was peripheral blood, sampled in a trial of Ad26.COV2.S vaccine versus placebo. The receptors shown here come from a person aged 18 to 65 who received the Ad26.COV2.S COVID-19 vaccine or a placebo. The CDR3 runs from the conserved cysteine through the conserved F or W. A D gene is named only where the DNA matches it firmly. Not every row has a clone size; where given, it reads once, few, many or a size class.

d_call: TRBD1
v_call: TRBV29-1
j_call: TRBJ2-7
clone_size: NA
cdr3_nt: TGCAGCGTTGATGAGGGGACAGGCTACGAGCAGTACTTC
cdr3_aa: CSVDEGTGYEQYF

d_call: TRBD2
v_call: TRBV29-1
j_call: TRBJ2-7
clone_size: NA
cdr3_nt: TGCAGCGTGTACGGCGGGACTAGCGGGGGGGACTACGAGCAGTACTTC
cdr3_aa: CSVYGGTSGGDYEQYF

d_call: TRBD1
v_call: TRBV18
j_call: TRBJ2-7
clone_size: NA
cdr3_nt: TGTGCCAGCTCACCCTCCGGGACAGGGTACTACGAGCAGTACTTC
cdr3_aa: CASSPSGTGYYEQYF

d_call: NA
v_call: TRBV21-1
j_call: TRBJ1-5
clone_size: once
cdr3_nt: TGTGCCAGCAGCAATTTACAGGGGAGAGGTCAGCCCCAGCATTTT
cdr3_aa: CASSNLQGRGQPQHF

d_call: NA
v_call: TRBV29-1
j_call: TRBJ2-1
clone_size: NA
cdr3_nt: TGCAGCGTTGCAGGGAAGCTAAGCTCCTACAATGAGCAGTTCTTC
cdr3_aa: CSVAGKLSSYNEQFF

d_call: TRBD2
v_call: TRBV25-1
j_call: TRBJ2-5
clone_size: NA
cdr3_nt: TGTGCCAGCAGTGAACTAGCGGGGGGCTCGTACCAAGAGACCCAGTACTTC
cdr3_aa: CASSELAGGSYQETQYF

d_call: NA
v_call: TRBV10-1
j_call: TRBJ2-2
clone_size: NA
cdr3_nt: TGCGCCAGCAGTCCCGGGGTTAACACCGGGGAGCTGTTTTTT
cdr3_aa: CASSPGVNTGELFF

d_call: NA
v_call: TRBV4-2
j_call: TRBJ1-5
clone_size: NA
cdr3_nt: TGTGCCAGCAGCCAGGGCCTCTCTTATAGCAATCAGCCCCAGCATTTT
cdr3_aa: CASSQGLSYSNQPQHF

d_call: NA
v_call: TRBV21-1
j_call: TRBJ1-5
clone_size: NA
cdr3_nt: TGTGCCAGCAGCAACCGGGCCGGAGATGGGGAGCCCCAGCATTTT
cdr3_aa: CASSNRAGDGEPQHF

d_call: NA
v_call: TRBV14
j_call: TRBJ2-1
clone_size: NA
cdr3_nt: TGTGCCAGCAGCCAAGCCGGGGCCGAGCAGTTCTTC
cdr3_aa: CASSQAGAEQFF

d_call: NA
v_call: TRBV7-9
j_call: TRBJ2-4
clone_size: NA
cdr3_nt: TGTGCCAGCAGCTTTCCCCCCGGGACAACTCAGTACTTC
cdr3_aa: CASSFPPGTTQYF

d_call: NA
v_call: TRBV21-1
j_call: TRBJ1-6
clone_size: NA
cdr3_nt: TGTGCCAGCAGCAAATTCGAGGGGCGCCGCTATAATTCACCCCTCCACTTT
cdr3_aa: CASSKFEGRRYNSPLHF

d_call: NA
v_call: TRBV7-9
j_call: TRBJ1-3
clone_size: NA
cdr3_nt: TGTGCCAGCAGCTTAGCGACGGTCTACTCTGGAAACACCATATATTTT
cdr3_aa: CASSLATVYSGNTIYF

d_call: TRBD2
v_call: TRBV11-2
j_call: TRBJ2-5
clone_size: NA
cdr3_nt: TGTGCCAGCAGCTGGAGCTCTAGCGGGGTACAGACCCAGTACTTC
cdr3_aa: CASSWSSSGVQTQYF

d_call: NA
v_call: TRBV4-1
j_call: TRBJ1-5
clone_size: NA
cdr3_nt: TGCGCCAGCAGAGCGGACACGTATAGCAATCAGCCCCAGCATTTT
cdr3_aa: CASRADTYSNQPQHF

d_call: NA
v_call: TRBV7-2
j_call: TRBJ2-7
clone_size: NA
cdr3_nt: TGTGCCAGCAGCTTAGCGCAGGGTGGGGGCGAGCAGTACTTC
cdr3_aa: CASSLAQGGGEQYF

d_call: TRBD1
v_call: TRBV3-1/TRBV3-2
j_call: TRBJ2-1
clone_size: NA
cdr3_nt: TGTGCCAGCAGCCCCACATGGGGCTCAGGGGGCGAGCAGTTCTTC
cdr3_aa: CASSPTWGSGGEQFF

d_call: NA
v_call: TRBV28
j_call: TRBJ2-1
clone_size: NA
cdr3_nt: TGTGCCAGCAGTTTAGTAACACCTAATGAGCAGTTCTTC
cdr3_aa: CASSLVTPNEQFF

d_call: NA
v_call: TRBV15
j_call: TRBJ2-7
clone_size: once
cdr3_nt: TGTGCCACCAGCAGAGTTTTATCCTACGAGCAGTACTTC
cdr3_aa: CATSRVLSYEQYF

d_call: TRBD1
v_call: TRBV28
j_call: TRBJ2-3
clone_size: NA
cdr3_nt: TGTGCCAGCTCCTTCAGCCGGGACAGAAACACAGATACGCAGTATTTT
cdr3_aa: CASSFSRDRNTDTQYF

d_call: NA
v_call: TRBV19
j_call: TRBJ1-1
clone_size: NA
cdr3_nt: TGTGCCAGCTCTTATAGAGCGAACACTGAAGCTTTCTTT
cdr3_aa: CASSYRANTEAFF

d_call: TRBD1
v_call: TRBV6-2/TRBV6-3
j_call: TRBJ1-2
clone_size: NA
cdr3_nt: TGTGCCAGCAGTTCCCTCGACAGGGGTGACTATGGCTACACCTTC
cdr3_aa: CASSSLDRGDYGYTF

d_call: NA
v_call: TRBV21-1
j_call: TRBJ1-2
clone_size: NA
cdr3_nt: TGTGCCAGCAGCAAAGGGACAGTACCAAACTATGGCTACACCTTC
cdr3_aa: CASSKGTVPNYGYTF

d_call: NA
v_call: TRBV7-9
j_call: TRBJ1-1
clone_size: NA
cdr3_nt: TGTGCCAGCAACACCTTGGGAAACACTGAAGCTTTCTTT
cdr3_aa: CASNTLGNTEAFF

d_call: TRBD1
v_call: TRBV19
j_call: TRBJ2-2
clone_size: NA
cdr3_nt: TGTGCCAGTAAATTACAGGGGGCAATCGGGGAGCTGTTTTTT
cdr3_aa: CASKLQGAIGELFF

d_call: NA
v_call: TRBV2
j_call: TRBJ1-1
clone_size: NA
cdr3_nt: TGTGCCAGCACCCAGGGGACCACTGAAGCTTTCTTT
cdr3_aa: CASTQGTTEAFF

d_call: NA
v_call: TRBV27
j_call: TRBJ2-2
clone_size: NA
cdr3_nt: TGTGCCAGCAGCTTCGGGGGCCCGAACACCGGGGAGCTGTTTTTT
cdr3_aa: CASSFGGPNTGELFF

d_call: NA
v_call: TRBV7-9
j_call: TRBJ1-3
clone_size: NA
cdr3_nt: TGTGCCAGCAGCTTGGGTGTAGAGGACACCATATATTTT
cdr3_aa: CASSLGVEDTIYF

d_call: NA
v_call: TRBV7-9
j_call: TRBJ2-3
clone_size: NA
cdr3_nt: TGTGCCAGCAGCTTAGCGCAGAGGGACACAGATACGCAGTATTTT
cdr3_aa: CASSLAQRDTDTQYF